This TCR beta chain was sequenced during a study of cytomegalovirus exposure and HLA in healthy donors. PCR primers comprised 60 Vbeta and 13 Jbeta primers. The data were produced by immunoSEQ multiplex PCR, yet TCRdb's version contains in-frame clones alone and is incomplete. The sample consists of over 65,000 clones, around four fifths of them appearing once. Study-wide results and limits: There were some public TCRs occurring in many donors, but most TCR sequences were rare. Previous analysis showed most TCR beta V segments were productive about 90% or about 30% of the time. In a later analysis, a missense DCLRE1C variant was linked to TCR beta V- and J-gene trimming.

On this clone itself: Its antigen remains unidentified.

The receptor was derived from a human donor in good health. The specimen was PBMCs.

The CDR3: CATVTVPNYGYTF. As DNA, the CDR3 is TGTGCCACCGTGACTGTGCCTAACTATGGCTACACCTTC. This sequence joins TRBV28 and TRBJ1-2; no clear D gene. Germline loops: CDR1 MDHEN, CDR2 SYDVKM. This CDR3 has 13 residues. Between the trimmed V and J ends, which lost 10 bases and 0 bases, there was a span of 12 bases.